This entry features one TCR beta chain sequence. The sample comes from a study of T-cell reconstitution after alpha-beta-depleted transplantation in children. Library preparation (for TCRbeta) was performed with unique molecular identifiers. MiXCR was run by TCRdb on the PCR reads, yielding one entry per CDR3 protein. This table has 400,000 to 500,000 distinct CDR3 sequences, under 13% appearing once. This sequence originates from a human donor who donated a stem cell graft to a child with acute myeloid leukemia. Sequences were derived from PBMCs from the stem cell graft donor, sampled from the stem cell graft.

The CDR3 spells CASSNPGTPTNTIYF. CDR3 bases: TGCGCCAGCAGCAACCCCGGGACACCGACGAACACCATATATTTT. The chain recombines TRBV5-1 with TRBJ1-3, with a possible D match to TRBD1 (6 bases). The germline V gene has CDR1 SGHRS and CDR2 YFSETQ. V shed 4 bases and J shed 7 bases, with 18 bases lying between them. CDR3 size: 15 residues.